A selection of T cell receptor beta chains follows, all from one sample in a study of T cell responses to AZD1222 COVID-19 vaccine. Method: immunoSEQ multiplex PCR; TCRdb's copy keeps in-frame clones and lacks some. The data hold over 150,000 clones, with around 93% observed a single time. Material: peripheral blood, obtained 28 days after the second AZD1222 dose. These receptors came from an adult who received the AZD1222 COVID-19 vaccine. The CDR3 runs from the conserved cysteine through the conserved F or W. A D gene is named only where the DNA matches it firmly. Some rows have no size entry. The others give once, few or many, or a class for an expanded clone.

j_gene	d_gene	abundance	v_gene	CDR3aa	CDR3nt
TRBJ1-2	.	.	TRBV6-1	CASSETGPYGYTF	TGTGCCAGCAGTGAGACCGGACCCTATGGCTACACCTTC
TRBJ1-6	TRBD1	.	TRBV2	CASRGTGQGRSPLHF	TGTGCCAGCAGGGGCACGGGACAGGGTAGATCACCCCTCCACTTT
TRBJ2-3	TRBD2	.	TRBV3-1/TRBV3-2	CASSHSGTSGTDTQYF	TGTGCCAGCAGCCACTCCGGGACTAGCGGCACAGATACGCAGTATTTT
TRBJ1-1	.	.	TRBV19	CASSRDGTEAFF	TGTGCCAGTAGTAGAGACGGTACTGAAGCTTTCTTT
TRBJ2-7	.	.	TRBV3-1/TRBV3-2	CASSQDRNSYEQYF	TGTGCCAGCAGCCAGGACAGAAATTCCTACGAGCAGTACTTC
TRBJ2-3	TRBD2	.	TRBV2	CAILAGESSTDTQYF	TGTGCCATTCTAGCGGGGGAATCCTCCACAGATACGCAGTATTTT
TRBJ1-3	.	.	TRBV11-2	CASSLDINRGTLRGNTIYF	TGTGCCAGCAGCTTAGACATAAACCGGGGGACCCTACGAGGAAACACCATATATTTT
TRBJ1-1	.	.	TRBV9	CASSVPRGAEAFF	TGTGCCAGCAGCGTACCTCGGGGGGCTGAAGCTTTCTTT
TRBJ2-7	.	.	TRBV19	CASSIFGRGVYEQYF	TGTGCCAGTAGTATCTTCGGCAGGGGGGTCTACGAGCAGTACTTC
TRBJ1-2	.	.	TRBV28	CASTAGVGRHGYTF	TGTGCCAGCACCGCCGGGGTGGGGAGGCATGGCTACACCTTC
TRBJ1-1	TRBD1	.	TRBV18	CASSPDTGGAHTEAFF	TGTGCCAGCTCACCGGATACAGGGGGAGCCCACACTGAAGCTTTCTTT
TRBJ2-1	.	.	TRBV12-3/TRBV12-4	CASSPEYNEQFF	TGTGCCAGCAGTCCCGAGTACAATGAGCAGTTCTTC
TRBJ2-3	.	few	TRBV3-1/TRBV3-2	CASSQADTQYF	TGTGCCAGCAGCCAAGCAGATACGCAGTATTTT
TRBJ2-6	TRBD1	.	TRBV2	CASSEALGTGTSGANVLTF	TGTGCCAGCAGTGAAGCGCTTGGGACAGGCACCTCTGGGGCCAACGTCCTGACTTTC
TRBJ1-1	.	.	TRBV12-3/TRBV12-4	CASSSRLTKTFF	TGTGCCAGCAGTTCCAGGCTTACTAAGACTTTCTTT
TRBJ1-6	TRBD1	.	TRBV7-6	CASSSGTDANSPLHF	TGTGCCAGCAGCTCAGGGACAGATGCTAATTCACCCCTCCACTTT
TRBJ2-6	.	.	TRBV9	CASRDGVESGANVLTF	TGTGCCAGCAGGGACGGAGTAGAGTCTGGGGCCAACGTCCTGACTTTC
TRBJ2-5	TRBD2	.	TRBV9	CASSPRGVVGETQYF	TGTGCCAGCAGCCCCCGGGGGGTGGTGGGGGAGACCCAGTACTTC
TRBJ2-7	.	.	TRBV7-9	CASSQLQGSNEQYF	TGTGCCAGCAGCCAGTTACAGGGTAGCAACGAGCAGTACTTC
TRBJ2-1	.	.	TRBV7-2	CASSLVNPPGSSYNEQFF	TGTGCCAGCAGCTTAGTGAACCCCCCAGGGAGCTCCTACAATGAGCAGTTCTTC
TRBJ2-1	TRBD1	few	TRBV7-3	CASSPDRRNEQFF	TGTGCCAGCAGCCCGGACAGGAGGAATGAGCAGTTCTTC
TRBJ2-5	.	.	TRBV19	CASSIRHGRGGETQYF	TGTGCCAGTAGTATCAGGCACGGCAGGGGGGGAGAGACCCAGTACTTC
TRBJ2-7	TRBD1	.	TRBV24-1	CATSVSGTGSHEQYF	TGTGCCACCAGTGTTTCCGGGACAGGGTCCCACGAGCAGTACTTC
TRBJ1-2	.	.	TRBV19	CASSGEVYYGYTF	TGTGCCAGTAGTGGGGAGGTCTACTATGGCTACACCTTC
TRBJ2-1	.	.	TRBV7-2	CASSLNGAWDEQFF	TGTGCCAGCAGCTTAAACGGGGCCTGGGATGAGCAGTTCTTC
TRBJ2-7	TRBD1	.	TRBV14	CASSQDRGTGAHEQYF	TGTGCCAGCAGCCAAGATCGGGGGACAGGGGCTCACGAGCAGTACTTC
TRBJ2-7	.	.	TRBV6-5	CASRTTALGEQYF	TGTGCCAGCAGAACGACTGCCTTGGGGGAGCAGTACTTC
TRBJ2-3	.	.	TRBV6-5	CASRDAGSTDTQYF	TGTGCCAGCAGGGACGCTGGGAGCACAGATACGCAGTATTTT
TRBJ2-1	TRBD2	.	TRBV6-5	CASAASRLAHEQFF	TGTGCCAGCGCAGCCTCTCGACTAGCCCATGAGCAGTTCTTC
TRBJ1-4	TRBD1	.	TRBV19	CASSMEPTGTVLNEKLFF	TGTGCCAGTAGTATGGAGCCAACCGGGACAGTCCTTAATGAAAAACTGTTTTTT
TRBJ1-4	TRBD1	.	TRBV14	CASSQGGDRGQKLFF	TGTGCCAGCAGCCAAGGTGGAGACAGGGGCCAAAAACTGTTTTTT
TRBJ2-1	.	.	TRBV2	CASSEVWGDYNEQFF	TGTGCCAGCAGTGAGGTTTGGGGGGATTACAATGAGCAGTTCTTC
TRBJ2-7	.	.	TRBV18	CASSRETGNYEQYF	TGTGCCAGCTCACGGGAGACTGGAAACTACGAGCAGTACTTC
TRBJ1-4	TRBD1	once	TRBV28	CASSLGDRNEKLFF	TGTGCCAGCAGTTTAGGGGACAGGAATGAAAAACTGTTTTTT
TRBJ1-2	.	.	TRBV6-5	CASSQGQEHNYGYTF	TGTGCCAGCAGTCAGGGCCAGGAGCACAACTATGGCTACACCTTC
TRBJ2-1	TRBD1	.	TRBV24-1	CATSDSIDRGDEQFF	TGTGCCACCAGTGATTCAATTGACAGGGGGGATGAGCAGTTCTTC
TRBJ1-1	.	.	TRBV6-1	CASSEEGVVDTEAFF	TGTGCCAGCAGCGAAGAGGGGGTGGTGGACACTGAAGCTTTCTTT
TRBJ2-1	.	.	TRBV7-2	CASSRSDGIYNEQFF	TGTGCCAGCAGCCGTTCGGACGGAATATACAATGAGCAGTTCTTC
TRBJ1-5	.	.	TRBV6-1	CASSEAGGAQPQHF	TGTGCCAGCAGTGAAGCTGGGGGGGCGCAGCCCCAGCATTTT
TRBJ1-2	TRBD1	.	TRBV7-9	CASSLVTGGNYGYTF	TGTGCCAGCAGCTTAGTTACAGGGGGAAACTATGGCTACACCTTC
TRBJ2-2	.	.	TRBV5-1	CASSPGITNTGELFF	TGCGCCAGCAGCCCCGGAATTACGAACACCGGGGAGCTGTTTTTT
TRBJ1-6	.	.	TRBV19	CASSRNSPLHF	TGTGCCAGTAGTAGAAATTCACCCCTCCACTTT
TRBJ1-1	.	.	TRBV5-1	CASSFQGNTEAFF	TGCGCCAGCAGCTTTCAGGGGAACACTGAAGCTTTCTTT
TRBJ1-2	.	.	TRBV10-2	CASSAGLGEYWGYTF	TGCGCCAGCAGTGCAGGGCTGGGTGAATATTGGGGCTACACCTTC
TRBJ2-3	.	.	TRBV2	CASSWAGEETDTQYF	TGTGCCAGCAGTTGGGCAGGGGAGGAGACAGATACGCAGTATTTT
TRBJ1-5	TRBD1	.	TRBV19	CASSRRTGGEVVPQHF	TGTGCCAGTAGTAGGAGGACAGGGGGTGAAGTTGTGCCCCAGCATTTT
TRBJ1-2	TRBD1	.	TRBV9	CASSAGTGGVYGYTF	TGTGCCAGCAGCGCTGGGACAGGGGGCGTTTATGGCTACACCTTC
TRBJ2-2	.	.	TRBV9	CASSVGGSAGELFF	TGTGCCAGCAGCGTAGGAGGATCGGCCGGGGAGCTGTTTTTT
TRBJ1-3	.	.	TRBV29-1	CSVAGAGNTIYF	TGCAGCGTTGCAGGGGCTGGAAACACCATATATTTT
TRBJ2-1	.	.	TRBV27	CASSFPGNNEQFF	TGTGCCAGCAGTTTTCCCGGTAACAATGAGCAGTTCTTC
TRBJ2-7	.	once	TRBV7-2	CASSLSGSQSYEQYF	TGTGCCAGCAGCTTAAGTGGGAGTCAATCCTACGAGCAGTACTTC
TRBJ2-1	.	.	TRBV5-1	CASSSGQSPYNEQFF	TGCGCCAGTTCTTCTGGACAGTCCCCTTACAATGAGCAGTTCTTC